This section outlines one T cell receptor (beta chain) sequence together with its context. Antigen: not known. This sample stems from a study of early T cells in non-severe SARS-CoV-2 infection. Study results and caveats: Database matching using VDJdb favored anti-spike CD8 responses, with private and CD4 specificities left missing.

TCRdb recomputed calls from the 5' RACE reads with MiXCR, one row per CDR3 protein. This sample has 20,000 to 30,000 distinct CDR3 sequences, with 4.2% found just once. The CDR3 is 11 residues long. V lost 4 bases and J lost 4, with 5 bases in between. CDR1 and CDR2 (germline): SGHAT, FQNNGV. Sequences were obtained from whole blood. The chain carries TRBV11-2 and TRBJ2-7, with D unclear. The receptor's source is an adult who was a healthcare worker with PCR-confirmed SARS-CoV-2 infection or an uninfected control (not recorded which). CDR3 sequence reads: CASSSYYEQYF. CDR3 in DNA: TGTGCCAGCAGCTCCTATTACGAGCAGTACTTC. The whole variable domain, filled in from reference TRBV11-2 and TRBJ2-7, reads EAGVAQSPRYKIIEKRQSVAFWCNPISGHATLYWYQQILGQGPKLLIQFQNNGVVDDSQLPKDRFSAERLKGVDSTLKIQPAKLEDSAVYLCASSSYYEQYFGPGTRLTVT.